This TCR beta chain was recorded in a study of T cell changes during pregnancy in multiple sclerosis. V lost 2 bases to trimming and J lost 8 bases, with 16 bases between them. This CDR3 has 15 amino acids. CDR1 is SGHTA, CDR2 FQGNSA, per germline. Sequencing used immunoSEQ multiplex PCR; TCRdb keeps in-frame clones, though not all of them. There are more than 45,000 clones in the sample; roughly 93% occur only once, and under 5% lies in the top ten. This clone was detected only once. This TCR came from a female donor with multiple sclerosis, enrolled in a pregnancy study. Sequencing used CD8+ T cells from peripheral blood mononuclear cells, obtained in the second trimester of pregnancy. This chain connects TRBV7-2 to TRBJ2-1; D perhaps matches TRBD2 (7 bases). The CDR3 nucleotides are TGTGCCAGCAGCTTATTTCGGGGGGCGGTCTATGAGCAGTTCTTC. Protein product: CASSLFRGAVYEQFF.